The clone carrying this T cell receptor (beta chain) occurred a few times. Sequencing targeted expressed TCRB transcripts, as all isolated RNA had been reverse transcribed. Repertoires were generated with immunoSEQ multiplex PCR, while TCRdb's copy carries only in-frame clones and drops some. The sample has under 400,000 clones, roughly a fifth seen once; the top ten hold roughly 0.045%. This entry belongs to a study of beta chain features in type 1 diabetes. With 4 bases clipped from V and 3 bases from J, the junction kept 12 bases outside the gene matches. The CDR3 runs 16 residues. CDR1 and CDR2 from the germline V gene are SGDLS and YYNGEE.

Sequenced sample: naive CD4+ T cells from blood. The TCR comes from a woman aged 18-29 years in good health. This chain uses TRBV9 with TRBJ1-1; 7 positions agree with TRBD1. This CDR3 reads CASSSELGQEYTEAFF. Here the CDR3 DNA reads TGTGCCAGCAGCTCCGAATTAGGACAGGAGTACACTGAAGCTTTCTTT.